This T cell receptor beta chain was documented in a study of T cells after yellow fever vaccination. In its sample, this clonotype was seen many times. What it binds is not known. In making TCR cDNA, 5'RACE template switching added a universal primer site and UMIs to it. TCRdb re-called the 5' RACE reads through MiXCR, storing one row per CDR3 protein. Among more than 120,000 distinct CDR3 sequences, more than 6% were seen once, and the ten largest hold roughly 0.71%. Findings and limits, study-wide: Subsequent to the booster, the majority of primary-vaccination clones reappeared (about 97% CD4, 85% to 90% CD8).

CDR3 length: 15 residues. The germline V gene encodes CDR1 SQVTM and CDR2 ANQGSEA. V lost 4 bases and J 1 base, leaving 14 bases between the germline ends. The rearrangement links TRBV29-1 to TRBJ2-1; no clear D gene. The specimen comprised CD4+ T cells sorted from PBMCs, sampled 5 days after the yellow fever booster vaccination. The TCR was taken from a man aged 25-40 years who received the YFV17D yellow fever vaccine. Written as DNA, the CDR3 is TGCAGCGTTGTAGGCCCCCCGGGTTCCTACAATGAGCAGTTCTTC. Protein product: CSVVGPPGSYNEQFF.